This T cell receptor (beta chain) was found in a study of CD8+CD57+ T cells in acquired aplastic anemia. Overall study: Some 9.9 million reads were obtained on average for healthy donor CD4+ cells. Regarding the study as a whole: About 29 CD8+ CDR3 sequences occurred in both the patients and the controls. The study found no significant CD8+ Simpson's diversity difference between patients and controls.

The template for TCR beta VDJ and CDR3 sequence profiling was genomic DNA. TCRdb independently ran MiXCR on the reads; one entry per CDR3 protein. The sample contains about 220,000 distinct CDR3 sequences, around 32% of which appear only once. This clonotype was counted many times. The antigen is not known. CDR1 is SEHNR and CDR2 is FQNEAQ in the germline V gene (reference sequence). The CDR3 spans 13 residues. With 3 bases removed from V and 2 bases from J, the gap between germline ends came to 7 bases. This chain uses TRBV7-9 with TRBJ1-1; D remains ambiguous. The material sequenced was sorted CD4+, CD8+, or CD8+CD57+ T cells (not recorded which) from PBMCs. The source of this sequence is a human donor in good health, serving as a control. Here the CDR3 DNA reads TGTGCCAGCAGCTTCAGACCTAACACTGAAGCTTTCTTT. Translated: CASSFRPNTEAFF. Looking up the rest from reference TRBV7-9 and TRBJ1-1 gives the full variable domain: DTGVSQNPRHKITKRGQNVTFRCDPISEHNRLYWYRQTLGQGPEFLTYFQNEAQLEKSRLLSDRFSAERPKGSFSTLEIQRTEQGDSAMYLCASSFRPNTEAFFGQGTRLTVV.